These 3 T cell receptor beta chains were sequenced from one sample in a study of OX40 agonist ivuxolimab in advanced cancers. Sequenced by immunoSEQ multiplex PCR; TCRdb stores in-frame clones only, minus some. The data hold more than 50,000 clones, with approximately 81% observed a single time. The sequencing here drew on CD4+ or CD8+ T cells sorted from blood, taken in a trial of the OX40 agonist ivuxolimab. The receptors come from an adult with an advanced solid tumor such as melanoma, head and neck, liver or kidney cancer.

The table lists this clone with a few counts. The chain links TRBV7-3 to TRBJ2-7; 10 positions match TRBD1. V was pared by 5 bases and J by 4 bases, with 8 bases of the junction left unmatched. Germline V CDR1 and CDR2: SGHTA, FQGTGA. The CDR3 is 15 residues long. The DNA for the CDR3 is TGTGCCAGCAGCCTGACCGGGACAGGGGTGTACGAGCAGTACTTC. It encodes CASSLTGTGVYEQYF.

The rearrangement links TRBV19 to TRBJ1-1; D ambiguous. Germline V gene lookup returns CDR1 LNHDA and CDR2 SQIVND (reference sequence). V lost 3 bases and J 7 bases, leaving 9 bases between the germline ends. CDR3 length: 12 amino acids. The CDR3 is CASSIYGIEAFF. CDR3 nucleotides: TGTGCCAGTAGTATCTACGGAATTGAAGCTTTCTTT.

This chain joins TRBV25-1 and TRBJ2-7, with D perhaps assigned TRBD1 or TRBD2 (6 bases each). This CDR3 comprises 13 residues. V lost 5 bases, J lost 2 bases, and 10 bases lay in between. Germline CDR1 and CDR2: MGHDK and SYGVNS. CDR3 region: CASSRGGTYEQYF. DNA of the CDR3: TGTGCCAGCAGTCGAGGGGGGACCTACGAGCAGTACTTC.